This T cell receptor beta chain emerged from a study of blood T cell repertoires in COVID-19. This clone came up a few times. In the original processing: Reference gene primer amplification gave nucleated cell count estimates. Produced via immunoSEQ multiplex PCR; TCRdb's table is partial and in-frame only. Clonal size and the V and J genes are those of that table, whereas D and trimming came from the DNA. The profile shows approximately 300,000 clones, roughly 90% of them singletons. Study members were between about 18 and 90 years old and lived in 24 US regions. Grouping used clinical history reported by participants in a survey and questionnaire. Two negative PCRs, clearance, or symptom resolution were required of recovered Cohort 3 donors. The CDR3 totals 13 residues.

Source material: PBMCs or T cells enriched from blood (not recorded which). This TCR was sampled from a young woman who had recovered from COVID-19. V and J are TRBV12-3 or TRBV12-4 and TRBJ1-2; maybe TRBD1 (5 bases). The CDR3 sequence is CAVWGETTYGYTF. Written as DNA, the CDR3 is TGTGCTGTATGGGGGGAGACGACCTATGGCTACACCTTC.